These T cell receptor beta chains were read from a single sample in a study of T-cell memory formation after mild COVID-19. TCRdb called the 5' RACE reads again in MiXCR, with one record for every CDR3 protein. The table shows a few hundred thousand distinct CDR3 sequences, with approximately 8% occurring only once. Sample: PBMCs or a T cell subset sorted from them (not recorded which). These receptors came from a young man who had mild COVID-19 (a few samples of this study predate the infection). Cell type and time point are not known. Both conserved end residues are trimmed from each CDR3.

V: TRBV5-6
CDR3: ASSFAGMGAQPQH

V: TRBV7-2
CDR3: ASSFVGNTEAF

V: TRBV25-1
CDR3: ASSDSRTGATEAF

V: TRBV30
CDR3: AWSPSAGGQF

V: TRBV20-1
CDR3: SATPGASTDTQY

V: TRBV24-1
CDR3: ATSDLQGTDTQY

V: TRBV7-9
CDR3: ASSPQGARNTGELF

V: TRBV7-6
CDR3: ASSTGAGELF

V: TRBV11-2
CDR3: ASSPWGGGSNEQF

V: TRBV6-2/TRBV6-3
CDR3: ASRNSDRGIYGYT

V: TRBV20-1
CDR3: SARQQGQNSPLH

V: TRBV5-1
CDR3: ASRTEPQETQY

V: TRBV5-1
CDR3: ASSLEASANTLYEQY

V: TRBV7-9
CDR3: AGGPGPHADEQY

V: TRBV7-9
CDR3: ASSRRSNTEAF

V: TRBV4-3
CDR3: ASSQDQRGASDTQY

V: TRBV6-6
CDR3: ASSSGGTVTGNTIY

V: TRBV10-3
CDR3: AISEPERGGYNEQF

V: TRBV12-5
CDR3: ASGPNSGGLETQY

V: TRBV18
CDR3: ASSPAGDGEQF

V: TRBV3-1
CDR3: ASSPQTYNEQF

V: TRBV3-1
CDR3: ASSRSGGTEAF

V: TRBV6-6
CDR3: ASSNREGETQY

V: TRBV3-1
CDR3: ASSPSGQGGDEQF

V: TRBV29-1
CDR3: SVGASSYEQY

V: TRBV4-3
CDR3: ASRRTSGTSNEQF

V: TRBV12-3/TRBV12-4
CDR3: ASRLRSHEQF

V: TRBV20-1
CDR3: SARGGAERGYNEQF

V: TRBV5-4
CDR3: ASSLGTDQETQY

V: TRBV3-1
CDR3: ASSQKLALTYNEQF

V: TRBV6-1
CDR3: ASSPYGGETEAF

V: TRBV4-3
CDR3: ASSWGQDYEQY

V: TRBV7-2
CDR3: ASSSLPIQGLEQY

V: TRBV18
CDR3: ASSPGEYGYT